The source of this T cell receptor (beta chain) is a study of T cells after somatic rescue of genetic block. Germline CDR1 SGDLS, CDR2 YYNGEE. Trimming removed 2 bases at V and 10 bases at J, with 13 bases between. CDR3 size: 13 residues. Only in-frame clones appear in the TCRdb table, and some are missing; sequencing was by immunoSEQ multiplex PCR. The sample has 65,000 to 70,000 clones, 92% seen once; the top ten hold under 4%. The clonotype was recovered from a man between 40 and 49 years old. V is TRBV9 and J is TRBJ1-5; the D gene is possibly TRBD1 (5 bases). Source material: peripheral blood mononuclear cells (PBMCs). In nucleotides, the CDR3 is TGTGCCAGCAGCGTGGGACCAGGGAGTCCCCAGCATTTT. Translating gives CASSVGPGSPQHF. The full variable domain, with the rest looked up from reference TRBV9 and TRBJ1-5, is DSGVTQTPKHLITATGQRVTLRCSPRSGDLSVYWYQQSLDQGLQFLIQYYNGEERAKGNILERFSAQQFPDLHSELNLSSLELGDSALYFCASSVGPGSPQHFGDGTRLSIL.